The present TCR beta chain was sequenced within a study of cytomegalovirus exposure and HLA in healthy donors. Overall study: The study's early data release held some 85 million unique TCRs from HLA-typed donors. When 398 donors were genotyped, roughly four fifths of them were found to fall in the Caucasian-associated ancestry cluster. General study results and limits: Judged likely to be a sequencing artifact was a cluster of highly shared sequence variants. Researchers reported in a later analysis that a missense DCLRE1C variant was tied to TCR beta V- and J-gene trimming.

A remark on this clone: The antigen is undetermined.

This CDR3 comprises 13 residues. V gave up 5 bases and J gave up 5 bases; unmatched junction bases: 0. Germline lookup yields CDR1 MNHNY and CDR2 SVGAGI (reference sequence). Both 60 Vbeta primers and 13 Jbeta primers went into the PCR. Profiled with immunoSEQ multiplex PCR; TCRdb holds only in-frame clones, not every one. The data show 190,000 or so clones, with over 80% seen just once and about 1.6% held by the top ten. This TCR derives from a middle-aged man in good health and CMV-seronegative. The V and J genes are TRBV6-6 and TRBJ2-1, with 10 bases lining up with TRBD2. The sequenced sample consisted of PBMCs. CDR3 in DNA: TGTGCCAGCAGTGGACTAGCGGACAATGAGCAGTTCTTC. This translates into CASSGLADNEQFF.